This TCR beta chain was recorded in a study of T cells in Graves' hyperthyroidism and ophthalmopathy. Turning to the study itself: Peripheral blood was drawn at first diagnosis, prior to all treatment.

Between the trimmed V and J ends, which lost 2 bases and 0 bases, there was a span of 8 bases. The V gene's germline CDR1 is SNHLY and CDR2 FYNNEI. The CDR3 is made up of 14 amino acids. With duration under 3 months, ophthalmopathy was active: Clinical Activity Score at least 3, NOSPECS at least 4. In this sample, this clonotype turned up many times. The CDR3 regions of TCR beta were amplified from RNA transcripts. First-round RT-PCR with HTBI primers amplified the TCR CDR3 region. Via MiXCR, TCRdb re-called the multiplex PCR reads, giving one row per CDR3 protein. Seen here are around 270,000 distinct CDR3 sequences, around 20% observed once, and the top ten hold 35% to 45%.

This sequence joins TRBV2 and TRBJ2-7; D is unresolved. This clonotype was sampled from a man aged 45-60 years with Graves' ophthalmopathy. The sample consisted of blood. CDR3 in DNA: TGTGCCAGCAGTGAAATGGGCAGCTCCTACGAGCAGTACTTC. Translated: CASSEMGSSYEQYF.